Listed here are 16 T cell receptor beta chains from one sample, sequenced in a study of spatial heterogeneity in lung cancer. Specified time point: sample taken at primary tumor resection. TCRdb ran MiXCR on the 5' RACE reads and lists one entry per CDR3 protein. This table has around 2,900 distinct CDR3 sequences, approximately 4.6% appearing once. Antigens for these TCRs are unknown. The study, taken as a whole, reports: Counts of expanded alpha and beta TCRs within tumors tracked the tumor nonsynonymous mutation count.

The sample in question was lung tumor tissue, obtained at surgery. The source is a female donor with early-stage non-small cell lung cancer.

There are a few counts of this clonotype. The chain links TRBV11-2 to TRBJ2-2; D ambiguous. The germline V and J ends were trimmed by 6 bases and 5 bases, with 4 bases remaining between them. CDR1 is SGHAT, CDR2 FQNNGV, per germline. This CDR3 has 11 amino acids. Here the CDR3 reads CASSPTGELFF. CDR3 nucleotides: TGTGCCAGCAGTCCAACCGGGGAGCTGTTTTTT.

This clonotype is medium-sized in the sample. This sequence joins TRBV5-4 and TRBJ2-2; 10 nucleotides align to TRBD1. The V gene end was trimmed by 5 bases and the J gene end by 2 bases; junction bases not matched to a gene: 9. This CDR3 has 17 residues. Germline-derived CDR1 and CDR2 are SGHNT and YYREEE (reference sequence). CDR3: CASSRDRGISNTGELFF. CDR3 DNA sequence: TGTGCCAGCAGTCGGGACAGGGGTATCTCCAACACCGGGGAGCTGTTTTTT.

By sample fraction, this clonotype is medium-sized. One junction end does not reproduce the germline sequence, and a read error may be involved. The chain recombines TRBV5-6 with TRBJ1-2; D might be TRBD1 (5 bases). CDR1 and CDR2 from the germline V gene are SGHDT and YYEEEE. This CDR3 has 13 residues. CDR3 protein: CASSGDSHYGYTF. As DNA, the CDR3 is TGTGCCAGCAGCGGTGACAGTCACTACGGCTACACCTTC.

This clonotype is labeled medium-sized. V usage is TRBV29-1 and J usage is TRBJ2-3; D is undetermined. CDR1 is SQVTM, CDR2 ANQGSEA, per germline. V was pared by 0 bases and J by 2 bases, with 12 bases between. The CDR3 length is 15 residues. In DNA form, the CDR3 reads TGCAGCGTTGAAGATCGGGCCCGGGCCACAGATACGCAGTATTTT. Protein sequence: CSVEDRARATDTQYF.

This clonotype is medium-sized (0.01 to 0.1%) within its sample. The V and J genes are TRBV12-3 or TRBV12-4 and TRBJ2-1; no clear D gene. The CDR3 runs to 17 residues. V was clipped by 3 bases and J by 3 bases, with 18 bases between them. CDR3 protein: CASSLGGWAGLYNEQFF. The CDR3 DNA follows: TGTGCCAGCAGTTTGGGTGGGTGGGCAGGTCTCTACAATGAGCAGTTCTTC.

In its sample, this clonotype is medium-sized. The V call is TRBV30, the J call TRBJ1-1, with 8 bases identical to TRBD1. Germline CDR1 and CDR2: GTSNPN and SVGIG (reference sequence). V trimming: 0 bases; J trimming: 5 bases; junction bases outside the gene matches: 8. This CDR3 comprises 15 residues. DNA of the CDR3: TGTGCCTGGAGTGTAGGCCCAGGGGGCGCGACTGAAGCTTTCTTT. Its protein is CAWSVGPGGATEAFF.

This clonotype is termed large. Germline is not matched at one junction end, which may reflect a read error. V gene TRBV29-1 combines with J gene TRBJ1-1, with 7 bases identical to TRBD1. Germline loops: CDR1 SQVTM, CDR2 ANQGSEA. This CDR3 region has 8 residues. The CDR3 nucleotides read TGCAGCGTTGGGACAGGTCCCTTT. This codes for CSVGTGPF.

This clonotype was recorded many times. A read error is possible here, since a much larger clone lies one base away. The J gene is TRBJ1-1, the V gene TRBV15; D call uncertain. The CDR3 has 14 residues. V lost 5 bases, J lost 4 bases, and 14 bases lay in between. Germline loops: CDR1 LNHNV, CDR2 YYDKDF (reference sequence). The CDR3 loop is CATSRRKTATEAFF. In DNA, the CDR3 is TGTGCCACCAGCCGGAGAAAGACCGCCACTGAAGCTTTCTTT.

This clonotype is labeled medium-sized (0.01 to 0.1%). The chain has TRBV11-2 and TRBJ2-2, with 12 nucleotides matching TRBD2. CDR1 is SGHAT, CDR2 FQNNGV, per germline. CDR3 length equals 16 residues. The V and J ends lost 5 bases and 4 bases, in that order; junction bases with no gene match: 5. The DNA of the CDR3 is TGTGCCAGCAGCGCAGCTAGCGGGGGGGCCACCGGGGAGCTGTTTTTT. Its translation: CASSAASGGATGELFF.

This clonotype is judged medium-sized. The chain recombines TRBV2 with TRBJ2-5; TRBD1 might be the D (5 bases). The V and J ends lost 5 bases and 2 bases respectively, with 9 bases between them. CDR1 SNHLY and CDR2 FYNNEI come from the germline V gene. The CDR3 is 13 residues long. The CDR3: CASSPGLQETQYF. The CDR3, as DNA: TGTGCCAGCAGTCCAGGGCTACAAGAGACCCAGTACTTC. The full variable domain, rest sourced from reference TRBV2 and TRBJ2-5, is EPEVTQTPSHQVTQMGQEVILRCVPISNHLYFYWYRQILGQKVEFLVSFYNNEISEKSEIFDDQFSVERPDGSNFTLKIRSTKLEDSAMYFCASSPGLQETQYFGPGTRLLVL.

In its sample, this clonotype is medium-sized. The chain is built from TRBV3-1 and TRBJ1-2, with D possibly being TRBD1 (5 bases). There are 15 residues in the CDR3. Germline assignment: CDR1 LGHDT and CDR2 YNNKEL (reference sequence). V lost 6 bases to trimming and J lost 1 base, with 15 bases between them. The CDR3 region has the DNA TGTGCCAGCAGTCACTCGGGACGGTTTAACTATGGCTACACCTTC. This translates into CASSHSGRFNYGYTF. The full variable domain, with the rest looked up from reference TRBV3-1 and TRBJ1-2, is DTAVSQTPKYLVTQMGNDKSIKCEQNLGHDTMYWYKQDSKKFLKIMFSYNNKELIINETVPNRFSPKSPDKAHLNLHINSLELGDSAVYFCASSHSGRFNYGYTFGSGTRLTVV.

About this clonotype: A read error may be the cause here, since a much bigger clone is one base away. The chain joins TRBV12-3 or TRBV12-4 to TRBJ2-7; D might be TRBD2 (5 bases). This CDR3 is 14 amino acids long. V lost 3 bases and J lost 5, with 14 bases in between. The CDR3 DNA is TGTGCCAGCAGTTTCTACCGGGGTACCGACGAGCAGTACTTC. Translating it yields CASSFYRGTDEQYF.

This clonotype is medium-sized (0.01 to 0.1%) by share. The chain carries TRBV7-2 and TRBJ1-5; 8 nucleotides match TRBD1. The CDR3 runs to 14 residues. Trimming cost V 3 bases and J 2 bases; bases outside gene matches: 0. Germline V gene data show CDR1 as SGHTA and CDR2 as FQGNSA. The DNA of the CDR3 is TGTGCCAGCAGCTTGGACAGGGGCAATCAGCCCCAGCATTTT. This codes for CASSLDRGNQPQHF.

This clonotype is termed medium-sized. CDR3 sequence (DNA): TGTGCCAGCAGCTTTCGGACCTCAGATACGCAGTATTTT. As protein: CASSFRTSDTQYF. The chain employs TRBV11-3 and TRBJ2-3; no definite D call. The CDR3 loop spans 13 amino acids. Germline CDR1 reads SGHNT; CDR2 reads YENEEA. Trimming removed 3 bases at V and 4 bases at J, with 8 bases between. Full variable domain (missing parts from reference TRBV11-3 and TRBJ2-3): EAGVVQSPRYKIIEKKQPVAFWCNPISGHNTLYWYLQNLGQGPELLIRYENEEAVDDSQLPKDRFSAERLKGVDSTLKIQPAELGDSAVYLCASSFRTSDTQYFGPGTRLTVL.

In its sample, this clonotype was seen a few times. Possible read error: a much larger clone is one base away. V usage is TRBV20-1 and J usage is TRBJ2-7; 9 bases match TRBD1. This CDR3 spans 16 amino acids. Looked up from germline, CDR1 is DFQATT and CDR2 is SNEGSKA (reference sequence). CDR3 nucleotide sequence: TGCAGTGCTATAGGACAGGGGCGCGGGGCCTCCGACGAGCAGTACTTC. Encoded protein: CSAIGQGRGASDEQYF.

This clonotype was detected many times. CDR3 bases: TGTGCCAGCAGCCCCAGGGGGCCGAACTATGGCTACACCTTC. As protein: CASSPRGPNYGYTF. The chain links TRBV7-7 to TRBJ1-2, with 8 positions matching TRBD1. V lost 5 bases, J lost 2 bases, and 4 bases stayed unmatched. The germline gives CDR1 SSHAT, CDR2 FNYEAQ (reference sequence). CDR3 length equals 14 residues.